This T cell receptor (beta chain) was sequenced during a study of tumor and adjacent non-tumor tissue in lung cancer. Germline-derived CDR1 and CDR2 are MNHNY and SVGAGI (reference sequence). The CDR3 has 13 amino acids. A modified ARM-PCR protocol with three rounds of nested PCR amplified TCRbeta. Each CDR3 protein gets one entry after TCRdb re-called the multiplex PCR reads with MiXCR. The sample records more than 75,000 distinct CDR3 sequences, about 80% being singletons. As to this clonotype: Its ends do not fully match the called genes, so a read error is possible.

RNA was extracted from bulk tissue without any cell sorting. More than 3 cm separated this lung sample from the edge of the tumor. The V gene is TRBV6-6, the J gene TRBJ2-2; D is uncertain. The sequence was collected from a man aged 55 to 69 with small cell lung cancer. Sequenced sample: distant non-tumor lung tissue. For the CDR3, the DNA is TGTACCAGCAATTCTTCGAACACCGGGGAGCTGTTTTTT. Residues: CTSNSSNTGELFF.